This T cell receptor (beta chain) appears in the sequencing data of a study of prognosis after radiotherapy for stage I lung cancer. On the study more broadly: With stereotactic body radiotherapy, no patient received any concurrent therapy.

V lost 7 bases and J lost 8, with 24 bases in between. CDR3 size: 16 residues. Study-level points and caveats: Lower values of Shannon entropy after stereotactic body radiation therapy were seen in patients who developed distant metastases.

Concerning this clonotype: The antigen is undetermined.

Genomic DNA was the source, and TCR beta CDR3 was amplified from it by two-round multiplex PCR. Individual primers that were specific to each TRBV and TRBJ gene served in first-round PCR. TCRdb processed the multiplex PCR reads anew with MiXCR; each CDR3 protein has one entry. The table records about 22,000 distinct CDR3 sequences, roughly 40% of them present only once. Specimen: PBMCs, collected before or after stereotactic body radiation therapy (not recorded which). This clonotype was sampled from a donor over 45 with non-small cell lung cancer. The J gene is TRBJ2-1, the V gene TRBV12-3 or TRBV12-4; TRBD2 might be the D (5 bases). As DNA, the CDR3 is TGTGCCAGCACCCAGCTACTAGGTACGCTGCTGGATGAGCAGTTCTTC. It codes for CASTQLLGTLLDEQFF.